These 7 T cell receptor beta chains share one sample of origin, sequenced in a study of blood T cells in healthy people across ages. Sample-barcoded 5' priming and a J-beta primer mix drove a second PCR of 7 to 11 cycles. TCRdb redid the calling of the 5' RACE reads with MiXCR, one entry per CDR3 protein. The table records over 700,000 distinct CDR3 sequences, more than 20% of them present only once. The sample was also linked to a second study, of T cells of mothers and their children.

Sequencing was performed on blood. These TCRs come from a boy between 10 and 17 years old in good health.

DNA for the CDR3: TGCAGTGCTGGGTGGACAGGGAAAACAGATACGCAGTATTTT. Encoded protein: CSAGWTGKTDTQYF. The chain recombines TRBV20-1 with TRBJ2-3; 8 positions match TRBD1. The CDR3 totals 14 residues. J was trimmed by 3 bases and V by 5 bases; bases with no gene match: 7. CDR1 and CDR2 from the germline V gene are DFQATT and SNEGSKA (reference sequence).

This clonotype was counted between two and nine times. The chain is built from TRBV28 and TRBJ2-5; 9 nucleotides match TRBD1. TRBJ2-7 matches the DNA end more closely, so the J call is doubtful. The CDR3 is 15 amino acids. Germline CDR1 MDHEN, CDR2 SYDVKM. For the CDR3, the DNA is TGTGCCAGCAGTTTAGGGACAGGGACCCTCTACGAGCAGTACTTC. It translates to CASSLGTGTLYEQYF.

The table lists this clonotype with a few counts. The chain carries TRBV3-1 and TRBJ1-6, with D uncertain. Germline CDR1 is LGHDT and CDR2 is YNNKEL (reference sequence). The CDR3 sequence is 11 residues long. Trimming pared 1 base from V and 15 bases from J, leaving 7 bases between. The CDR3 protein is CASSQGRGLHF. The CDR3 nucleotides read TGTGCCAGCAGCCAAGGGCGCGGCCTCCACTTT.

The genes are TRBV4-1 and TRBJ2-1, with D hard to call. The V end was cut by 0 bases, the J end by 9 bases, with 3 bases between. Germline CDR1 MGHRA, CDR2 YSYEKL. The CDR3 contains 11 residues. The CDR3 protein is CASSQEAEQFF. The CDR3 region has the DNA TGCGCCAGCAGCCAAGAGGCTGAGCAGTTCTTC.

J is TRBJ2-5 and V is TRBV4-2; 8 bases fit TRBD2. CDR1 and CDR2 from the germline V gene are LGHNA and YNFKEQ. The CDR3 is 16 amino acids. With 0 bases clipped from V and 11 bases from J, the junction kept 14 bases outside the gene matches. The CDR3 nucleotides read TGTGCCAGCAGCCAAGAAGTTGCGGGGGGCCCGCGTGAGCAGTACTTC. Its translation: CASSQEVAGGPREQYF.

The V call is TRBV6-2 or TRBV6-3, the J call TRBJ1-5; 10 bases agree with TRBD1. With V trimmed by 7 bases and J by 7 bases, 7 bases remained unmatched. This CDR3 is 14 amino acids long. Germline lookup yields CDR1 MNHEY and CDR2 SVGEGT. The CDR3, as DNA: TGTGCCAGCAAAATGACAGGGGGCACGCAGCCCCAGCATTTT. As protein: CASKMTGGTQPQHF.

The chain couples TRBV3-1 to TRBJ2-1, with D perhaps matching TRBD1 or TRBD2 (6 bases each). From germline, CDR1 is LGHDT and CDR2 YNNKEL (reference sequence). Trimming pared 4 bases from V and 5 bases from J, leaving 15 bases between. The CDR3 is 15 residues long. The CDR3 sequence: CASSRRAGTNNEQFF. The CDR3 region has the DNA TGTGCCAGCAGCCGCAGGGCGGGGACAAACAATGAGCAGTTCTTC.